Listed here is a single TCR beta chain. The antigen is not known. Some clones are missing from TCRdb's copy, which holds only in-frame ones; the method was immunoSEQ multiplex PCR. This sample has around 50,000 clones, with around 86% found just once. This sample is part of a study of PD-L1 blockade in urothelial cancer. Study-wide results and caveats: Below-median TCR clonality that was measured in pretreatment blood predicted better survival.

V lost 1 base and J lost 1, with 10 bases in between. The CDR3 extends over 15 amino acids. Per germline, CDR1 SGHVS and CDR2 FNYEAQ. Time point meaning: pretreatment peripheral blood. The chain recombines TRBV7-6 with TRBJ1-1; D unclear. The starting material was PBMCs, obtained around atezolizumab (anti-PD-L1) treatment. This receptor was obtained from a man between 45 and 60 years old with urothelial cancer. The CDR3 loop is CASSLGVQSNTEAFF. In DNA form, the CDR3 reads TGTGCCAGCAGCTTAGGCGTACAGTCGAACACTGAAGCTTTCTTT.